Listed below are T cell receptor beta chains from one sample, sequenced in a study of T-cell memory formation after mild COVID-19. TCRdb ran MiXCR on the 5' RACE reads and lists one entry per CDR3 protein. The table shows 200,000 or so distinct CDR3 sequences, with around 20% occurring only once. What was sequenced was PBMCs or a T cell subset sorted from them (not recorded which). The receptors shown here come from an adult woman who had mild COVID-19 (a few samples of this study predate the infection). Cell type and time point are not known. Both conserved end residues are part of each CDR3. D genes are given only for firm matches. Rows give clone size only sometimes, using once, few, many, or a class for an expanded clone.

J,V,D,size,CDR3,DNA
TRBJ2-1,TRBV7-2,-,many,CASSFFGLDEQFF,TGTGCCAGCAGCTTTTTTGGGTTGGATGAGCAGTTCTTC
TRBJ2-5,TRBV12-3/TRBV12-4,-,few,CASSLNGGGTQYF,TGTGCCAGCAGTTTGAACGGGGGAGGTACCCAGTACTTC
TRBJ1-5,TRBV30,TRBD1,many,CAWTGQGKSQPQHF,TGTGCCTGGACGGGACAGGGGAAAAGTCAGCCCCAGCATTTT
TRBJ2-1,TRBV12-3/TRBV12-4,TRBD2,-,CASSASGGAVLGEQFF,TGTGCCAGCAGTGCTAGCGGGGGGGCCGTCTTAGGGGAGCAGTTCTTC
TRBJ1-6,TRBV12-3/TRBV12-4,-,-,CASSPLLSGLSPLHF,TGTGCCAGCAGCCCTCTTCTGTCCGGACTATCACCCCTCCACTTT
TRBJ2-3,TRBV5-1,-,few,CASSLAAGFLDTQYF,TGCGCCAGCAGCTTGGCCGCAGGGTTCTTGGATACGCAGTATTTT
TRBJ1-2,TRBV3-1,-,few,CASSQGPTGIYGYTF,TGTGCCAGCAGCCAAGGGCCAACAGGGATCTATGGCTACACCTTC
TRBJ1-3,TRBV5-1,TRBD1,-,CASSLWTGASGNTIYF,TGCGCCAGCAGCCTCTGGACAGGGGCCTCTGGAAACACCATATATTTT
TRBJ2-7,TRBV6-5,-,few,CASSYSRLAYSYEQYF,TGTGCCAGCAGTTACTCGAGGCTAGCGTACTCCTACGAGCAGTACTTC
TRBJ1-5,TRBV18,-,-,CASSPRSDQPQHF,TGTGCCAGCTCACCACGGAGCGATCAGCCCCAGCATTTT
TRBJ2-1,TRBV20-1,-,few,CSASRTEYNEQFF,TGCAGTGCTAGCAGGACAGAATACAATGAGCAGTTCTTC
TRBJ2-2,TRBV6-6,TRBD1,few,CASSYSTLKGQTVNTGELFF,TGTGCCAGCAGTTACTCTACATTAAAGGGACAGACTGTTAACACCGGGGAGCTGTTTTTT
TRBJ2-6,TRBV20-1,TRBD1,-,CSARKQGTPGANVLTF,TGCAGTGCTAGAAAACAGGGGACCCCTGGGGCCAACGTCCTGACTTTC
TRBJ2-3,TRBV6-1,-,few,CASGARLADTQYF,TGTGCCAGTGGAGCTAGACTCGCAGATACGCAGTATTTT
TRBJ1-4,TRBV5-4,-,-,CASSLGDRSTNEKLFF,TGTGCCAGCAGCTTGGGAGACAGATCAACTAATGAAAAACTGTTTTTT
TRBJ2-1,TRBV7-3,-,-,CASSSSLGVGNEQFF,TGTGCCAGCAGCTCCTCCCTAGGGGTAGGCAATGAGCAGTTCTTC
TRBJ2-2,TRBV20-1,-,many,CSASPVPSGELFF,TGCAGTGCTAGCCCCGTCCCCTCCGGGGAGCTGTTTTTT
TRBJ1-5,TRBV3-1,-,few,CASSQELTGNNQPQHF,TGTGCCAGCAGCCAAGAACTAACCGGGAACAATCAGCCCCAGCATTTT
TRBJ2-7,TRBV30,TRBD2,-,CAWSPLVGSGGDF,TGTGCCTGGAGTCCGTTGGTAGGAAGCGGGGGGGACTTC
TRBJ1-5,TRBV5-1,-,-,CASSSLGSGSGGNQPQHF,TGCGCCAGCAGCTCCCTGGGGTCAGGGAGCGGGGGCAATCAGCCCCAGCATTTT
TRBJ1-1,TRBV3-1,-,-,CASSASDKNTEAFF,TGTGCCAGCTCAGCCTCGGACAAGAACACTGAAGCTTTCTTT
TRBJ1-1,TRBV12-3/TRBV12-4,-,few,CASSPSNRHTEAFF,TGTGCCAGCAGTCCGTCCAATCGACACACTGAAGCTTTCTTT
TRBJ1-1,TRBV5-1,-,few,CASSSAGLNTEAFF,TGCGCCAGCAGCTCGGCGGGGTTGAACACTGAAGCTTTCTTT
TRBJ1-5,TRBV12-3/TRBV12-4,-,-,CASSPDSLGNQPQHF,TGTGCCAGCAGTCCGGACAGTTTGGGCAATCAGCCCCAGCATTTT
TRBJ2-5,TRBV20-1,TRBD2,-,CSAPRGGEETQYF,TGCAGTGCTCCCCGGGGGGGCGAAGAGACCCAGTACTTC
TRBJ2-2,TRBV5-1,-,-,CASSSPFSISGELFF,TGCGCCAGCAGCTCACCGTTCTCTATATCCGGGGAGCTGTTTTTT
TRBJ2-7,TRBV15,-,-,CATSRDWQSPSYEQYF,TGTGCCACCAGCAGAGATTGGCAGTCCCCATCCTACGAGCAGTACTTC
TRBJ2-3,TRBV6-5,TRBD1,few,CASRGTATDTQYF,TGTGCCAGCAGAGGGACAGCCACAGATACGCAGTATTTT
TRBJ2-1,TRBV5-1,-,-,CASSAQSVSYNEQFF,TGCGCCAGCAGCGCCCAGTCGGTGTCTTACAATGAGCAGTTCTTC
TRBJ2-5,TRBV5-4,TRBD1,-,CASSSGQGVRETQYF,TGTGCCAGCAGCTCGGGACAGGGCGTGCGGGAGACCCAGTACTTC
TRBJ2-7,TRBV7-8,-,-,CASSSRDNHYEQYF,TGTGCCAGCAGCTCACGGGACAACCACTACGAGCAGTACTTC
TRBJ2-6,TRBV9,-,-,CASSVASGSGANVLTF,TGTGCCAGCAGCGTAGCTAGTGGGTCTGGGGCCAACGTCCTGACTTTC
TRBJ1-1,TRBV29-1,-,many,CSGRPGQRNTEAFF,TGCAGCGGGCGCCCGGGGCAGCGGAACACTGAAGCTTTCTTT
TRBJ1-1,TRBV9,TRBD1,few,CASSGGQGNTEAFF,TGTGCCAGCAGCGGGGGACAGGGGAACACTGAAGCTTTCTTT
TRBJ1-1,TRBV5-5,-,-,CASSLPVSNTEAFF,TGTGCCAGCAGCCTACCCGTGTCGAACACTGAAGCTTTCTTT
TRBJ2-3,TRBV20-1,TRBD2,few,CSASSGNTDTQYF,TGCAGTGCGTCTAGCGGCAACACAGATACGCAGTATTTT
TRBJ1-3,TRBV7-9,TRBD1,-,CASSFQGDSGNTIYF,TGTGCCAGCAGCTTTCAGGGGGACTCTGGAAACACCATATATTTT
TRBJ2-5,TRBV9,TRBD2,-,CASSVAPSGGGLETQYF,TGTGCCAGCAGCGTAGCCCCTAGCGGGGGTGGATTAGAGACCCAGTACTTC
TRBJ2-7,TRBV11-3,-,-,CASSLAPLREQYF,TGTGCCAGCAGCTTAGCCCCTTTGCGCGAGCAGTACTTC
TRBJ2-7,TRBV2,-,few,CASRDFSYEQYF,TGTGCCAGCAGGGACTTCTCCTACGAGCAGTACTTC
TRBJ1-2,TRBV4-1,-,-,CASSQVVRTPTF,TGCGCCAGCAGCCAAGTGGTCCGGACCCCAACCTTC
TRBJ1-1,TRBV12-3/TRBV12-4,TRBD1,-,CASSTQGGGVNTEAFF,TGTGCCAGCAGCACACAGGGGGGTGGAGTGAACACTGAAGCTTTCTTT
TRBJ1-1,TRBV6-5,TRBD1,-,CASRRPGQGNTEAFF,TGTGCCAGCAGGCGGCCGGGACAGGGGAACACTGAAGCTTTCTTT
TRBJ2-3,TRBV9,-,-,CASSEATSRGTDTQYF,TGTGCCAGCAGCGAGGCTACTAGCAGGGGCACAGATACGCAGTATTTT
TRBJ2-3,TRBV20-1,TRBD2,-,CSAPGGTSITDTQYF,TGCAGTGCACCCGGGGGGACTAGCATCACAGATACGCAGTATTTT
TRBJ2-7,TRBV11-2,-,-,CASSFGTFSYEQYF,TGTGCCAGCAGCTTCGGGACTTTTTCCTACGAGCAGTACTTC
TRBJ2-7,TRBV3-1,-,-,CASSQEVMRGQEQYF,TGTGCCAGCAGCCAAGAAGTGATGCGGGGGCAAGAGCAGTACTTC
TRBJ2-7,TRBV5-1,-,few,CASRTLPDTYEQYF,TGCGCCAGCAGGACGTTGCCAGACACCTACGAGCAGTACTTC